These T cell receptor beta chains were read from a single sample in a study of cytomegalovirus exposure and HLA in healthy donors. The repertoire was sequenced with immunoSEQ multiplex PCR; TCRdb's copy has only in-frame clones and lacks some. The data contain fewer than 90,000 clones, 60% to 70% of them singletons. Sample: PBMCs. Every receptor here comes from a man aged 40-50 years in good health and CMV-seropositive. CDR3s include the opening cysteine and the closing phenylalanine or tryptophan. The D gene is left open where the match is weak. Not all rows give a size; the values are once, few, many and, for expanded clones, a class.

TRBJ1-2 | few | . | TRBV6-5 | CASSFNERSGYTF | TGTGCCAGCAGTTTCAACGAACGGAGTGGCTACACCTTC
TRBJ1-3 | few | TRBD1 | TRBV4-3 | CASSQELGAGGRIVSGNTIYF | TGCGCCAGCAGCCAAGAACTGGGTGCAGGGGGTCGAATTGTCTCTGGAAACACCATATATTTT
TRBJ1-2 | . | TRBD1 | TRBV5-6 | CASSFGFRGDRGYTF | TGTGCCAGCAGCTTCGGGTTCAGGGGGGATAGGGGCTACACCTTC
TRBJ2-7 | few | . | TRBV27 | CASSVSSYEQYF | TGTGCCAGCAGTGTTAGCTCCTACGAGCAGTACTTC
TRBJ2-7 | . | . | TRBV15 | CATSRVTGVSSSYEQYF | TGTGCCACCAGCAGAGTTACGGGGGTATCGAGCTCCTACGAGCAGTACTTC
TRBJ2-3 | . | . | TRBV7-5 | CVRSLKYSRTDTQYF | TGTGTCAGAAGCTTAAAGTACAGTCGCACAGATACGCAGTATTTT
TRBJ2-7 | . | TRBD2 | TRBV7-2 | CASSLAATSGRSSYEQYF | TGTGCCAGCAGCTTAGCAGCCACTAGCGGGCGTAGCTCCTACGAGCAGTACTTC
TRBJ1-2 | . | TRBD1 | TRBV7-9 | CASSHRQGADGYTF | TGTGCCAGCAGCCACCGACAGGGAGCAGATGGCTACACCTTC
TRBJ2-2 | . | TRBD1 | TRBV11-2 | CASTQTGALAGELFF | TGTGCCAGCACCCAAACAGGGGCGTTGGCCGGGGAGCTGTTTTTT
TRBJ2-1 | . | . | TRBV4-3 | CASSQDRELSYNEQFF | TGCGCCAGCAGCCAAGATAGGGAGCTGTCCTACAATGAGCAGTTCTTC
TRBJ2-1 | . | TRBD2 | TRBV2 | CASTRLAGDLGEQFF | TGTGCCAGCACCCGACTAGCGGGAGATTTGGGTGAGCAGTTCTTC
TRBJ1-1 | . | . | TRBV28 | CASIPLVAVNTEAFF | TGTGCCAGCATCCCTTTGGTCGCGGTGAACACTGAAGCTTTCTTT
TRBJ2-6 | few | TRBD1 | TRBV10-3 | CAISRGQGTGANVLTF | TGTGCCATCAGTCGAGGACAGGGGACTGGGGCCAACGTCCTGACTTTC
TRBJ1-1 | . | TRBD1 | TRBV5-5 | CASRVSGTGGGTEAFF | TGTGCCAGCAGAGTATCCGGGACAGGGGGCGGAACTGAAGCTTTCTTT
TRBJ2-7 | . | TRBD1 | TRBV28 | CASSSRTGNHEQYF | TGTGCCAGCAGCTCTCGGACAGGGAACCACGAGCAGTACTTC
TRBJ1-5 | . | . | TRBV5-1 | CASSLDTGINQPQHF | TGCGCCAGCAGCTTGGACACAGGGATCAATCAGCCCCAGCATTTT
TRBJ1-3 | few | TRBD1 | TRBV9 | CASSRQGDPSGNTIYF | TGTGCCAGCAGCCGACAGGGAGATCCCTCTGGAAACACCATATATTTT
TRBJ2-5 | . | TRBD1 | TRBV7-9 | CASSLGGGLETQYF | TGTGCCAGCAGCTTAGGAGGGGGCCTAGAGACCCAGTACTTC
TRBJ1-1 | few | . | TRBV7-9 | CASSQQENTEAFF | TGTGCCAGCAGCCAACAGGAGAACACTGAAGCTTTCTTT
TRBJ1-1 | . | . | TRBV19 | CASNFQGAGGTEAFF | TGTGCCAGCAACTTCCAAGGGGCCGGGGGGACTGAAGCTTTCTTT
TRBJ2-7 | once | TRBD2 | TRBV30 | CAWSPGGQYEQYF | TGTGCCTGGAGCCCGGGGGGTCAATACGAGCAGTACTTC
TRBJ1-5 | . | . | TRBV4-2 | CASSQDGTGGSNQPQHF | TGTGCCAGCAGCCAAGATGGGACGGGGGGAAGCAATCAGCCCCAGCATTTT
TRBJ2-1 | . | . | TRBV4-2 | CASSHRDSGGSYNEQFF | TGTGCCAGCAGCCATCGCGACTCAGGAGGGAGCTACAATGAGCAGTTCTTC
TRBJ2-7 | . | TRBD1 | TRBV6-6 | CASSPGQYPSSYEQYF | TGTGCCAGCAGTCCGGGACAGTATCCTAGCTCCTACGAGCAGTACTTC
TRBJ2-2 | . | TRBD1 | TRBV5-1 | CASSSALGQGANTGELFF | TGCGCCAGCAGCTCCGCTCTCGGACAGGGCGCGAACACCGGGGAGCTGTTTTTT
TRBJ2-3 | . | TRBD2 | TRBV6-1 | CASSAGTTTDTQYF | TGTGCCAGCAGTGCCGGGACTACCACAGATACGCAGTATTTT
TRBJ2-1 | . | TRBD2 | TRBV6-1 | CASKISGGAYNEQFF | TGTGCCAGCAAAATCAGCGGGGGGGCTTACAATGAGCAGTTCTTC
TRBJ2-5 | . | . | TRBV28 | CASSSTTGLAETQYF | TGTGCCAGCAGTTCTACTACAGGTTTGGCAGAGACCCAGTACTTC
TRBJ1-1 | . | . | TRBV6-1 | CASSEVMAGHEAFF | TGTGCCAGCAGTGAAGTCATGGCAGGCCACGAAGCTTTCTTT
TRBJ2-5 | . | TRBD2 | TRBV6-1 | CASSGREGETQYF | TGTGCCAGCTCGGGGAGGGAGGGAGAGACCCAGTACTTC
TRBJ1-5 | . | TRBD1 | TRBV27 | CASSLTGGNNQPQHF | TGTGCCAGCAGTTTAACAGGGGGAAACAATCAGCCCCAGCATTTT
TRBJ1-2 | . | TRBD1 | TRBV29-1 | CSVQLDRNYGYTF | TGCAGCGTTCAGTTGGACAGGAACTATGGCTACACCTTC
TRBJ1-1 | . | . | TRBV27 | CASSPEGRWGDTEAFF | TGTGCCAGCAGTCCCGAAGGGCGATGGGGGGACACTGAAGCTTTCTTT
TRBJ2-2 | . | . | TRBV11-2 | CASSSPTGWNTGELFF | TGTGCCAGCAGCTCTCCGACAGGCTGGAACACCGGGGAGCTGTTTTTT
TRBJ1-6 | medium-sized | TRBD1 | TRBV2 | CASSWTGGNSPLHF | TGTGCCAGCAGTTGGACAGGGGGTAATTCACCCCTCCACTTT
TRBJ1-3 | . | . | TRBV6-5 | CASTEATGNTIYF | TGTGCCAGCACCGAGGCGACTGGAAACACCATATATTTT
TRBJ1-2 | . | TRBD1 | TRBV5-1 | CASSPEGTDIYGYTF | TGCGCCAGCAGCCCTGAGGGGACAGATATCTATGGCTACACCTTC
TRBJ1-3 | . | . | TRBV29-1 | CSVDRVNTIYF | TGCAGCGTTGACAGGGTCAACACCATATATTTT
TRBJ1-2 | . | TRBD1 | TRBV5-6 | CASSRQGAEGYGYTF | TGTGCCAGCAGCCGACAGGGGGCAGAGGGCTATGGCTACACCTTC
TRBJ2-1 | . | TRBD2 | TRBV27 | CASSETPGLDYYNEQFF | TGTGCCAGCAGTGAAACTCCGGGACTAGACTACTACAATGAGCAGTTCTTC
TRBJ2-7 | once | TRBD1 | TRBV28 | CASIPGQSSYEQYF | TGTGCCAGCATCCCGGGACAGTCTTCCTACGAGCAGTACTTC
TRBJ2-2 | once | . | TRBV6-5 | CASSYSKARGGELFF | TGTGCCAGCAGTTACTCGAAGGCCAGGGGCGGGGAGCTGTTTTTT
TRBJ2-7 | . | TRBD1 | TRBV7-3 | CASSSGTGDRQYF | TGTGCCAGCAGCTCCGGGACAGGGGATAGGCAGTACTTC
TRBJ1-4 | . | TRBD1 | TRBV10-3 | CAISEVDRGSEKLFF | TGTGCCATCAGTGAGGTCGACAGGGGTAGTGAAAAACTGTTTTTT
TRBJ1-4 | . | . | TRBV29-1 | CSVDTGVGEKLFF | TGCAGCGTTGATACGGGGGTGGGAGAAAAACTGTTTTTT
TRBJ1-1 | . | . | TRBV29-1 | CSVRGLPGGTEAFF | TGCAGCGTAAGGGGACTGCCCGGAGGAACTGAAGCTTTCTTT
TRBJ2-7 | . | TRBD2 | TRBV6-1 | CASSDPSLAGESAQYF | TGTGCCAGCAGTGATCCCTCACTAGCGGGAGAATCTGCGCAGTACTTC
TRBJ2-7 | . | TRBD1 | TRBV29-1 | CSVGQGVAYEQYF | TGCAGCGTTGGACAGGGAGTAGCCTACGAGCAGTACTTC
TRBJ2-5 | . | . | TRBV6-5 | CASSPRRGETQYF | TGTGCCAGCAGCCCCCGCAGGGGAGAGACCCAGTACTTC
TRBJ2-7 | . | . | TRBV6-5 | CASSPRARYEQYF | TGTGCCAGCAGTCCCAGGGCCCGGTACGAGCAGTACTTC
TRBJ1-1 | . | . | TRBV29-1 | CSVKAQMNTEAFF | TGCAGCGTTAAGGCACAGATGAACACTGAAGCTTTCTTT
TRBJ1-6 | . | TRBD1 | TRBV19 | CASSPRTGGTNSPLHF | TGTGCCAGTAGCCCGAGGACAGGGGGCACTAATTCACCCCTCCACTTT
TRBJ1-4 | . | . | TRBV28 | CASSSTATTNEKLFF | TGTGCCAGCAGTTCGACAGCTACAACTAATGAAAAACTGTTTTTT
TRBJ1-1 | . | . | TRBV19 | CASSLDSWNTEAFF | TGTGCCAGTAGTTTGGACAGCTGGAACACTGAAGCTTTCTTT